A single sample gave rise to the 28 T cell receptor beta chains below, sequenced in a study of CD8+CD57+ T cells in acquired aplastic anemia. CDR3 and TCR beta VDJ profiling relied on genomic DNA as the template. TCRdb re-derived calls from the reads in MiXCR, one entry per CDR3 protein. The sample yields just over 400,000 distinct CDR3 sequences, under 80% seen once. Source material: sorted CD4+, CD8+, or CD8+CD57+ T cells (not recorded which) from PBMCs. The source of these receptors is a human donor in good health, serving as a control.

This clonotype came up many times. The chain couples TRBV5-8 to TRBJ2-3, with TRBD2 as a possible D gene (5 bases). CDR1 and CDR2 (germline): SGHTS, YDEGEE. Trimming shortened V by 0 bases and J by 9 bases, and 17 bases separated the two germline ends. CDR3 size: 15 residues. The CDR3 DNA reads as TGTGCCAGCAGCTTGGGTCGGGGTTTAACTGGGACGCAGTATTTT. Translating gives CASSLGRGLTGTQYF. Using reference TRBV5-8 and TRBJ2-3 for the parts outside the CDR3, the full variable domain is EAGVTQSPTHLIKTRGQQATLRCSPISGHTSVYWYQQALGLGLQFLLWYDEGEERNRGNFPPRFSGRQFPNYSSELNVNALELEDSALYLCASSLGRGLTGTQYFGPGTRLTVL.

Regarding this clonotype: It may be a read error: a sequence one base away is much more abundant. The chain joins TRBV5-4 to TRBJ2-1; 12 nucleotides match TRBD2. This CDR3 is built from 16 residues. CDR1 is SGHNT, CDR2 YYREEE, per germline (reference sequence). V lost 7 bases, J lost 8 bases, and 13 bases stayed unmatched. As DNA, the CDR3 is TGTGCCAGCCAAAAGCATCTAGCGGGGGGGCCGGATGAGCAGTTCTTC. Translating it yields CASQKHLAGGPDEQFF.

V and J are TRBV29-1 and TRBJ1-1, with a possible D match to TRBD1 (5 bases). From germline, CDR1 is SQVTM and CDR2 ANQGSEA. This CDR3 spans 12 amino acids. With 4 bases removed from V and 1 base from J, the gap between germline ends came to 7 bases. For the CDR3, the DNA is TGCAGCGTTGTAGGGGCGAACACTGAAGCTTTCTTT. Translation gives CSVVGANTEAFF.

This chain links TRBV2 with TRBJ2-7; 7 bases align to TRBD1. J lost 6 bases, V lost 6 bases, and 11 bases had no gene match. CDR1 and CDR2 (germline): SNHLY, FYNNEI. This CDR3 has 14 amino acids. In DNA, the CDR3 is TGTGCCAGCAGGACCCCGGGACAGTTTGGCGAGCAGTACTTC. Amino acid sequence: CASRTPGQFGEQYF.

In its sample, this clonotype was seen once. CDR3 DNA sequence: TGTGCCAGCAGCGTAGTTGGAGGGGCCACCGAGGAGCAGTACTTC. As protein: CASSVVGGATEEQYF. V usage is TRBV9 and J usage is TRBJ2-4, with D tentatively TRBD2 (6 bases). This CDR3 spans 15 amino acids. Trimming left V 0 bases short and J 13 bases short, with 20 bases between. The germline V gene has CDR1 SGDLS and CDR2 YYNGEE.

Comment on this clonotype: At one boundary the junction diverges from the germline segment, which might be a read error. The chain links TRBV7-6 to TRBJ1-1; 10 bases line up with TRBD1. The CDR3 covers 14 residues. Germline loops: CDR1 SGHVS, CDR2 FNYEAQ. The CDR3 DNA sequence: TGTGCAAGCATGGTGGGACAGGGGCACCGGGGAGCTTTCTTT. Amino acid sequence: CASMVGQGHRGAFF.

CDR3 DNA: TGTGCCAGCAGACAGGGCCCGAACACTGAAGCTTTCTTT. Amino acids: CASRQGPNTEAFF. The chain couples TRBV6-5 to TRBJ1-1; D is possibly TRBD1 (6 bases). The germline V gene has CDR1 MNHEY and CDR2 SVGAGI. This CDR3 region has 13 residues. With 6 bases removed from V and 1 base from J, the gap between germline ends came to 9 bases.

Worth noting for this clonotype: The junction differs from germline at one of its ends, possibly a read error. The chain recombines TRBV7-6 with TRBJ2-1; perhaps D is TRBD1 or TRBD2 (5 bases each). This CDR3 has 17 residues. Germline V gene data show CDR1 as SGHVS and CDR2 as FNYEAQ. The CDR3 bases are TGTGCTAGCAGCTTAACCGGGGCACTCGAGGGTTACAATGAGCAGTTCTTC. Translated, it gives CASSLTGALEGYNEQFF.

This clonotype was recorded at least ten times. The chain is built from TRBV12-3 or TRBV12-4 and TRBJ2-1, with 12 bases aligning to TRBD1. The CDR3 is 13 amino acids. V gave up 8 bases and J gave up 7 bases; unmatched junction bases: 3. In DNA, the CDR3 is TGTGCCAGCCGGGACAGGGGGCCGAATGAGCAGTTCTTC. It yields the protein CASRDRGPNEQFF.

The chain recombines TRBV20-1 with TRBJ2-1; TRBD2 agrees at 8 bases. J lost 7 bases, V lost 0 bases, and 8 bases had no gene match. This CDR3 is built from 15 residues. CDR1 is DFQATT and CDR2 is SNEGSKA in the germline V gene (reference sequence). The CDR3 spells CSARDAGGGENEQFF. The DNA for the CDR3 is TGCAGTGCTAGAGATGCCGGGGGGGGAGAGAATGAGCAGTTCTTC.

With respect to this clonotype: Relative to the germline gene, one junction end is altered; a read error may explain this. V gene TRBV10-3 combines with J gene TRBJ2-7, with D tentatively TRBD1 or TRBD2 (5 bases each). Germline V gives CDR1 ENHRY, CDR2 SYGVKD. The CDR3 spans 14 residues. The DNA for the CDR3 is TGTACCATCAGTCCCGGGACGGGGACCTACGAGCAGTACTTC. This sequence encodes CTISPGTGTYEQYF.

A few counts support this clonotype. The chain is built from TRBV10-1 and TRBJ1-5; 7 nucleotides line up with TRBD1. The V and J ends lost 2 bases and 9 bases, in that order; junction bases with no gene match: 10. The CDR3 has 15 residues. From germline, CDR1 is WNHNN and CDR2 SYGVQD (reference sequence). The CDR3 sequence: CASSEGIGGTMPQHF. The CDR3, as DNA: TGCGCCAGCAGTGAGGGGATAGGGGGCACGATGCCCCAGCATTTT.

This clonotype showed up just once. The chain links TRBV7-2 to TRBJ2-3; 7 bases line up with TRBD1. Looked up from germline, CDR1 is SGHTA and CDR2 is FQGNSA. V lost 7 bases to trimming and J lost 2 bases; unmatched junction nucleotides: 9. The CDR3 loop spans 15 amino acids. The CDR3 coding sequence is TGTGCCAGCACCCCGACAGGGATCAACACAGATACGCAGTATTTT. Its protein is CASTPTGINTDTQYF.

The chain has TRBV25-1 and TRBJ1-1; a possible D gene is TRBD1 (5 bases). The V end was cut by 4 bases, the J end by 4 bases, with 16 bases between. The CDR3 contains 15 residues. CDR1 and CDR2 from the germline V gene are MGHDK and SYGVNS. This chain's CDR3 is CASSALGGASTEAFF. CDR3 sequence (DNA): TGTGCCAGCAGTGCCCTAGGCGGGGCGAGCACTGAAGCTTTCTTT.

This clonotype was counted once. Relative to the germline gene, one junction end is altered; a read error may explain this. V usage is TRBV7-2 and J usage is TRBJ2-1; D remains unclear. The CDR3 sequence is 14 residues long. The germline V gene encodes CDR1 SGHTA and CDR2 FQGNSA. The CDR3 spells CASSQVHFSHQQFF. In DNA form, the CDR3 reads TGCGCCAGCAGCCAAGTTCATTTTTCGCATCAGCAGTTTTTC.

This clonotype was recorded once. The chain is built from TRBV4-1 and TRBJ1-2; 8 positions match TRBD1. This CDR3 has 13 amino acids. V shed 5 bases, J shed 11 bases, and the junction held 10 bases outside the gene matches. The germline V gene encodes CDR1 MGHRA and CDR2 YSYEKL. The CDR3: CASSSGTGGLYTF. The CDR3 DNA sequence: TGCGCCAGCAGCTCTGGGACAGGAGGCCTTTACACCTTC.

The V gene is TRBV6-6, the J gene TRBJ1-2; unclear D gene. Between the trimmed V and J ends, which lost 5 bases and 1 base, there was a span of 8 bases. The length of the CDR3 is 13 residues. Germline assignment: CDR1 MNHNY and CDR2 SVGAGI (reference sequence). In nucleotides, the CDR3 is TGTGCCAGCAGTGTTCCTGGTAACTATGGCTACACCTTC. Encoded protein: CASSVPGNYGYTF.

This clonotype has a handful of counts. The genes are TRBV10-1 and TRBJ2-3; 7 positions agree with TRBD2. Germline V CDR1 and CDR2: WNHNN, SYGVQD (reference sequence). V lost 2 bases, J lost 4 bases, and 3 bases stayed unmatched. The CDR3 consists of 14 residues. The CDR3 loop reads CASSELAESDTQYF. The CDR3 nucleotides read TGCGCCAGCAGTGAGCTAGCGGAATCAGATACGCAGTATTTT.

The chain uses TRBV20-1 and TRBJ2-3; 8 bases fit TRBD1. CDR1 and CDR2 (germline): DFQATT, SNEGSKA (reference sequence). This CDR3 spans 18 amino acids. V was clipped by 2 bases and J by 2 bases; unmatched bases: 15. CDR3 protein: CSARSPSGGSGNTDTQYF. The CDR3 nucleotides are TGCAGTGCTAGATCTCCTTCAGGGGGCAGTGGGAACACAGATACGCAGTATTTT.

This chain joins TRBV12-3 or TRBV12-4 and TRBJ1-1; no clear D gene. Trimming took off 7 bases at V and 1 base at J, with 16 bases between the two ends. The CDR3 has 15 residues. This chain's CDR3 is CASKLQSYRNTEAFF. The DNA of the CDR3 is TGTGCCAGCAAGTTACAGTCTTACCGGAACACTGAAGCTTTCTTT.

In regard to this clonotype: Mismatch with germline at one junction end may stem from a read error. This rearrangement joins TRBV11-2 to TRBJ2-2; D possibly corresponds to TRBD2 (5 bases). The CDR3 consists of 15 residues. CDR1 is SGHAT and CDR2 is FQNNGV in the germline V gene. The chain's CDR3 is CAGSRRGYVTGELFF. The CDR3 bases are TGTGCCGGCAGCCGGCGCGGGTATGTCACCGGGGAGCTGTTTTTT.

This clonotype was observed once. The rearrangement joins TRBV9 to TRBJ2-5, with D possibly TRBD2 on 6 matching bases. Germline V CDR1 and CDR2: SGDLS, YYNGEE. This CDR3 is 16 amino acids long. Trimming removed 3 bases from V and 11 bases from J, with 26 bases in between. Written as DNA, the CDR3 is TGTGCCAGCAGCGAAGCGGCCAGGAGGGGCCTTAATGAGCAGTACTTC. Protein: CASSEAARRGLNEQYF.

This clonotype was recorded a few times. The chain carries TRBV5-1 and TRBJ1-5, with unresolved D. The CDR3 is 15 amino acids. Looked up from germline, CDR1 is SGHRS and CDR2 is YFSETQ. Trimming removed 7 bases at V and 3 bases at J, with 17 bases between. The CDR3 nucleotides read TGCGCCAGCCGTAGAGGGCTAGACCACAATCAGCCCCAGCATTTT. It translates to CASRRGLDHNQPQHF.

CDR3 residues: CARLIRDREQQYF. CDR3 nucleotide sequence: TGTGCCAGATTAATACGGGACAGGGAGCAGCAGTACTTC. This chain uses TRBV7-2 with TRBJ2-7; the match to TRBD1 covers 9 bases. Germline CDR1 is SGHTA and CDR2 is FQGNSA. The CDR3 spans 13 residues. J lost 8 bases, V lost 9 bases, and 11 bases had no gene match.

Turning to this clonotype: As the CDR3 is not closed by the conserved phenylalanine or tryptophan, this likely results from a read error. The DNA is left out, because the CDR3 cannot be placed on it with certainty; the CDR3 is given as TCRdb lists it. CDR3 amino acids: CASSTTRSPHHY. V is TRBV7-1 and J is TRBJ1-6; the tabulated D call, TRBD1, remains unverified against the DNA. TRBV7-1 is an ORF for which the function is uncertain. The CDR3 numbers 12 amino acids, ends counted.

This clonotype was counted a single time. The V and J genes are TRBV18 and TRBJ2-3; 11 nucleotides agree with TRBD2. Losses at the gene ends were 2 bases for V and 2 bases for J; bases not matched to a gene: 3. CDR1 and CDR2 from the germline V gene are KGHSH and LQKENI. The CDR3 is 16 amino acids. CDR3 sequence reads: CASSPLTSGVTDTQYF. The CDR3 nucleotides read TGTGCCAGCTCACCATTGACTAGCGGGGTCACAGATACGCAGTATTTT. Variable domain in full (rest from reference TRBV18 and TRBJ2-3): NAGVMQNPRHLVRRRGQEARLRCSPMKGHSHVYWYRQLPEEGLKFMVYLQKENIIDESGMPKERFSAEFPKEGPSILRIQQVVRGDSAAYFCASSPLTSGVTDTQYFGPGTRLTVL.

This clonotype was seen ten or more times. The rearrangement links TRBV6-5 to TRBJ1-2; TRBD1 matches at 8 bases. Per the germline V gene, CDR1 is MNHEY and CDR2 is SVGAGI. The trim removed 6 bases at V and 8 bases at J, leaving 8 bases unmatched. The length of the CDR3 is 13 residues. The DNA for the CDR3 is TGTGCCAGCAGAGAGACAGGGGAGGACGGCTACACCTTC. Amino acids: CASRETGEDGYTF.

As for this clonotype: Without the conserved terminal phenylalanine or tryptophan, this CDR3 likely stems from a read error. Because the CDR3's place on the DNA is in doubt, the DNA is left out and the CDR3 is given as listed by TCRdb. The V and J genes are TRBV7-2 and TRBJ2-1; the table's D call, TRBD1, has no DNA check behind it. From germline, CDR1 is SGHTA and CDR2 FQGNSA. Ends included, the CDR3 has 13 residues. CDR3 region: CASSKATGNEYEQ.